This T cell receptor beta chain was sequenced during a study of radiotherapy plus CTLA-4 blockade in lung cancer. Regarding the study as a whole: Subsequent to radiotherapy plus ipilimumab, tumor-derived TCR clones underwent expansion in blood.

This clone has a single count. Antigen specificity is unknown. Generated by immunoSEQ multiplex PCR, the TCRdb table keeps only in-frame clones and is missing some. The sample consists of about 98,000 clones, 82% of them appearing once. Sample: peripheral blood, taken from a patient treated with radiotherapy plus ipilimumab. The receptor comes from a human donor with non-small cell lung cancer who had a partial response to radiotherapy plus ipilimumab.

CDR3: CASSEYGQGGEKLFF. DNA for the CDR3: TGTGCCAGCTCAGAATACGGACAGGGCGGTGAAAAACTGTTTTTT. The chain joins TRBV18 to TRBJ1-4; the match to TRBD1 covers 8 bases. V shed 5 bases, J shed 7 bases, and the junction held 9 bases outside the gene matches. CDR1 and CDR2 from the germline V gene are KGHSH and LQKENI. The CDR3 sequence is 15 residues long.